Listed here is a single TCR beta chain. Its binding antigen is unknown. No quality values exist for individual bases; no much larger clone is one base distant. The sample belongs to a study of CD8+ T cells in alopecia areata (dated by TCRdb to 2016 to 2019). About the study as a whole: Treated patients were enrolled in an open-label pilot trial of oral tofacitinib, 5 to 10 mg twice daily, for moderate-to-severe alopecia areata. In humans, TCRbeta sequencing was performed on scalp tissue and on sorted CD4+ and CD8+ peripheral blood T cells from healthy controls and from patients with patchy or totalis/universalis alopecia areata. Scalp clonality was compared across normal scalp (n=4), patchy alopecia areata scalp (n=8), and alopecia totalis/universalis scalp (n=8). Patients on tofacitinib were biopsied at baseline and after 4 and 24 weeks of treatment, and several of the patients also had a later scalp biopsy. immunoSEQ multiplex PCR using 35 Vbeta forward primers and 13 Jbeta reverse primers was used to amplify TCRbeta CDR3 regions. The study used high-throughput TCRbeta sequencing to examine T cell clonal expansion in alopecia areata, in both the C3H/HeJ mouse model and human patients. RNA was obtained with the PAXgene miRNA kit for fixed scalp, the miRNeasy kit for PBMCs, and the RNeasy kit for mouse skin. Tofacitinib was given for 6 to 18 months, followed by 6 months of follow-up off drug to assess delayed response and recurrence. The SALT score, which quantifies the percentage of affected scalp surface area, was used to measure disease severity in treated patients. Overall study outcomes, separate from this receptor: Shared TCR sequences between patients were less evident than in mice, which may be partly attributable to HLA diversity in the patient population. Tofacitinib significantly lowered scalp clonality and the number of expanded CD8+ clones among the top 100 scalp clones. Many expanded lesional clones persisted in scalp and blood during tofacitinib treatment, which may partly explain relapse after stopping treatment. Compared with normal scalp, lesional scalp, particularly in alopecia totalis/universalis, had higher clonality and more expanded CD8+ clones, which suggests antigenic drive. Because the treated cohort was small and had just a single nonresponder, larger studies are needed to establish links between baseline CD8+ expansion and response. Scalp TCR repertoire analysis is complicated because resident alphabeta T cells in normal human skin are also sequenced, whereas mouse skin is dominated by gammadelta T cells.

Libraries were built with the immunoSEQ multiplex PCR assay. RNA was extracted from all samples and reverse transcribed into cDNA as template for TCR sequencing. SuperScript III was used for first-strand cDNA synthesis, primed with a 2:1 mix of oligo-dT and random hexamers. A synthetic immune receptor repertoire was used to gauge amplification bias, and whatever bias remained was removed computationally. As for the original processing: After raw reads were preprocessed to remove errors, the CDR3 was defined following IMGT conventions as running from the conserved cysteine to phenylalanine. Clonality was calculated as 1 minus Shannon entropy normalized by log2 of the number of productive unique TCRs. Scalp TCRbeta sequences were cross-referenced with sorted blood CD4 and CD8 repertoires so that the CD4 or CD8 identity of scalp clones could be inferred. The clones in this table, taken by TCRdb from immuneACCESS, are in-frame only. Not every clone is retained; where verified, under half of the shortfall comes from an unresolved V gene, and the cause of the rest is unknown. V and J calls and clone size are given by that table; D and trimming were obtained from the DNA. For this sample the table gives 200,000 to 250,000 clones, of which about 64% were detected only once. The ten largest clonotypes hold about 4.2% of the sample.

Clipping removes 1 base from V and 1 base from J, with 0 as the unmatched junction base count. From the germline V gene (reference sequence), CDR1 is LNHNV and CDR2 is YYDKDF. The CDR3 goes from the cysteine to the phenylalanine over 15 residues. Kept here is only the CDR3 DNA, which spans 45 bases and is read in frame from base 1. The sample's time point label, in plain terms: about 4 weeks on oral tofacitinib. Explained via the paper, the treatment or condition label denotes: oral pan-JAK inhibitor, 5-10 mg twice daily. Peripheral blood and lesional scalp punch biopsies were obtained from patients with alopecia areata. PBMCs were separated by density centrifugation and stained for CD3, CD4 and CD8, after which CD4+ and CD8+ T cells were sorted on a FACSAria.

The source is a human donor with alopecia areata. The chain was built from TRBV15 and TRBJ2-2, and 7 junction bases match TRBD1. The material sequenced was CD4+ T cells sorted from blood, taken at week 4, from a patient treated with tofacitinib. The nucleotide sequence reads TGTGCCACCAGCAGAGGGACAGGGAACACCGGGGAGCTGTTTTTT. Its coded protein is CATSRGTGNTGELFF.